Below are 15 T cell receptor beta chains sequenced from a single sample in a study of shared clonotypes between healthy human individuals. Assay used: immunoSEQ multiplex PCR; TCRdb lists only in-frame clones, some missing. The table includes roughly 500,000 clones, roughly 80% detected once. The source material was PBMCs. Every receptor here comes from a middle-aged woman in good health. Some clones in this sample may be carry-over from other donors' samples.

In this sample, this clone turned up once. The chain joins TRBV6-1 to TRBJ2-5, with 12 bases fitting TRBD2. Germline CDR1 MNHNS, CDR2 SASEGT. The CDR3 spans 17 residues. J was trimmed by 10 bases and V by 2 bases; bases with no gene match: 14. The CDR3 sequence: CASSETTLTSGRKGQYF. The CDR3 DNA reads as TGTGCCAGCAGTGAAACCACACTGACTAGCGGGAGAAAGGGCCAGTACTTC.

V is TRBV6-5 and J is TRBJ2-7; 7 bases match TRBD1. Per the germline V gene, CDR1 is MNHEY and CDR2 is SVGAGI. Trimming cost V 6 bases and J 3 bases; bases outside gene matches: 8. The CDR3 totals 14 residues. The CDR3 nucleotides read TGTGCCAGCAGCCCCGGGACAGCCAACTACGAGCAGTACTTC. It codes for CASSPGTANYEQYF.

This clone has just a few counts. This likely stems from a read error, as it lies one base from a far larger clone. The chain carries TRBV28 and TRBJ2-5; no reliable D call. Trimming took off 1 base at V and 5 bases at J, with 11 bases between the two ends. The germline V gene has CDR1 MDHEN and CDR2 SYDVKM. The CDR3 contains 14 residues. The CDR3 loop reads CASSLFRVMETQYF. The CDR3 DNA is TGTGCCAGCAGTTTATTTAGGGTGATGGAGACCCAGTACTTC. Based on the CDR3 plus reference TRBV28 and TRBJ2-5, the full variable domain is DVKVTQSSRYLVKRTGEKVFLECVQDMDHENMFWYRQDPGLGLRLIYFSYDVKMKEKGDIPEGYSVSREKKERFSLILESASTNQTSMYLCASSLFRVMETQYFGPGTRLLVL.

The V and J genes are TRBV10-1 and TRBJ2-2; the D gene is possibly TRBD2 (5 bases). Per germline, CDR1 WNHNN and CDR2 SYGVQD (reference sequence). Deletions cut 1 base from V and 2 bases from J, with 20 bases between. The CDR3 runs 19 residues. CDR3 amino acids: CASSEFGASPGRNTGELFF. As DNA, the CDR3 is TGCGCCAGCAGTGAGTTTGGCGCTAGCCCAGGTCGTAACACCGGGGAGCTGTTTTTT.

The CDR3 reads CASSLRGTGGSEAFF. The CDR3 bases are TGTGCCAGCAGCTTACGCGGGACAGGGGGCTCTGAAGCTTTCTTT. The V call is TRBV7-9, the J call TRBJ1-1; 12 bases match TRBD1. Germline V gives CDR1 SEHNR, CDR2 FQNEAQ (reference sequence). The CDR3 totals 15 residues. V lost 2 bases to trimming and J lost 6 bases; unmatched junction nucleotides: 4.

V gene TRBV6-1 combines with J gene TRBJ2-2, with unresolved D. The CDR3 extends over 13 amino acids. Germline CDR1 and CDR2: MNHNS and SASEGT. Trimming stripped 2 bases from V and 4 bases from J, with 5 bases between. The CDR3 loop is CASSEPGTGELFF. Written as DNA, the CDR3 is TGTGCCAGCAGTGAACCGGGCACCGGGGAGCTGTTTTTT.

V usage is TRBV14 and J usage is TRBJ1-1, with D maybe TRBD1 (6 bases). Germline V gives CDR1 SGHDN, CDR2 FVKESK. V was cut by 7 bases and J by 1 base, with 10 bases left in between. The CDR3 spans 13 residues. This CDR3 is CASKRGGNTEAFF. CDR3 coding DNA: TGTGCCAGCAAGAGAGGGGGGAACACTGAAGCTTTCTTT.

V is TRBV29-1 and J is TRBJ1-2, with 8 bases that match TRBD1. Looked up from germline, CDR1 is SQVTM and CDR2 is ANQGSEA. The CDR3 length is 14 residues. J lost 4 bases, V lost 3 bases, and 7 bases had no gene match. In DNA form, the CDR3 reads TGCAGCGTTGATAGGCAGGGGGCAGGCTATGGCTACACCTTC. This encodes CSVDRQGAGYGYTF.

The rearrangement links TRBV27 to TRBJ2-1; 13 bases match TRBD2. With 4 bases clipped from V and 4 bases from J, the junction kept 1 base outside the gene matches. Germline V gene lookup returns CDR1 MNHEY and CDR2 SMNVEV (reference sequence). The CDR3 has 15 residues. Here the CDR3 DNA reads TGTGCCAGCAGTTCACTAGCGGGAGGGTACAATGAGCAGTTCTTC. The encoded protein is CASSSLAGGYNEQFF.

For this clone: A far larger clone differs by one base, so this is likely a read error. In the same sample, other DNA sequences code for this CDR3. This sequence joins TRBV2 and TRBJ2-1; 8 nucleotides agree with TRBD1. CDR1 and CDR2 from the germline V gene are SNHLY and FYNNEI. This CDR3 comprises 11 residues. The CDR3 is CADRGYNEQFF. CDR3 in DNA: TGTGCTGACAGGGGCTACAATGAGCAGTTCTTC.

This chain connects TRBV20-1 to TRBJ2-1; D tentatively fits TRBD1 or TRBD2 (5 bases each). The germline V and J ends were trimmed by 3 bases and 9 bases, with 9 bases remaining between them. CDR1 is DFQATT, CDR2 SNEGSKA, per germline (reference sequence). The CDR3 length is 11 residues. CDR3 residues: CSARAGSEQFF. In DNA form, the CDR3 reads TGCAGTGCTAGGGCAGGGAGTGAGCAGTTCTTC.

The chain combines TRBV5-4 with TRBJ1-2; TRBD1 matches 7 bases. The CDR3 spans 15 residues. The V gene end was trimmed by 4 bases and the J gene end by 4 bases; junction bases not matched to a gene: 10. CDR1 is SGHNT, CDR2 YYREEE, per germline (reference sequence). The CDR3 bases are TGTGCCAGCAGCCCGGGGGGCGACAGGGCCTATGGCTACACCTTC. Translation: CASSPGGDRAYGYTF.

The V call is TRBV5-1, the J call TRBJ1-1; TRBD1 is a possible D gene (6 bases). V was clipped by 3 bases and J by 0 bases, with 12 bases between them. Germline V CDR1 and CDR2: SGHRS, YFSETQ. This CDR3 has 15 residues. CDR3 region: CASSSDRLMNTEAFF. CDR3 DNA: TGCGCCAGCAGCTCGGACAGACTCATGAACACTGAAGCTTTCTTT.

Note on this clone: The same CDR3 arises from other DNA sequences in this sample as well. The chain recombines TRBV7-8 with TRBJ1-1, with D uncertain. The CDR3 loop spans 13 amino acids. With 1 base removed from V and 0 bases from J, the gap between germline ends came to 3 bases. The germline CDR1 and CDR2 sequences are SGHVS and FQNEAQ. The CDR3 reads CASSLDLNTEAFF. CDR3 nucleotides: TGTGCCAGCAGCTTAGATTTGAACACTGAAGCTTTCTTT. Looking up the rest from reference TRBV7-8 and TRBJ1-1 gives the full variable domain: GAGVSQSPRYKVAKRGQDVALRCDPISGHVSLFWYQQALGQGPEFLTYFQNEAQLDKSGLPSDRFFAERPEGSVSTLKIQRTQQEDSAVYLCASSLDLNTEAFFGQGTRLTVV.

The CDR3 DNA reads TGTGCCAGCAGATTGACTAGCGGGAATGAGCAGTTCTTC. This encodes CASRLTSGNEQFF. This rearrangement joins TRBV28 to TRBJ2-1; 10 bases agree with TRBD2. Germline lookup yields CDR1 MDHEN and CDR2 SYDVKM. V was pared by 6 bases and J by 7 bases, with 3 bases of the junction left unmatched. CDR3 length: 13 residues.